This entry lists 25 T cell receptor beta chains sequenced from one sample in a study of blood T cell repertoires in COVID-19. Using immunoSEQ multiplex PCR, the repertoire was profiled, and TCRdb retains in-frame clones only, with some absent. Seen here are about 260,000 clones, about 90% observed once, and the top ten hold less than 1.6%. Sequencing was performed on peripheral blood. The receptors derive from a middle-aged woman who had recovered from COVID-19.

The chain combines TRBV6-5 with TRBJ1-1, with D possibly matching TRBD1 (5 bases). This CDR3 comprises 15 residues. Between the trimmed V and J ends, which lost 0 bases and 1 base, there was a span of 9 bases. The germline CDR1 and CDR2 sequences are MNHEY and SVGAGI. The CDR3 nucleotides are TGTGCCAGCAGTTACTCGGCAGGGTGGAACACTGAAGCTTTCTTT. Amino acid sequence: CASSYSAGWNTEAFF.

This clone was found once. This chain joins TRBV7-8 and TRBJ2-7, with TRBD2 matching over 7 bases. J lost 9 bases, V lost 3 bases, and 14 bases had no gene match. The germline CDR1 and CDR2 sequences are SGHVS and FQNEAQ. This CDR3 region has 15 residues. In DNA form, the CDR3 reads TGTGCCAGCAGCTTGGTGAGCGGGGACCTCCTCGGGCAGTACTTC. As protein: CASSLVSGDLLGQYF.

V is TRBV5-1 and J is TRBJ2-1, with a weak D call TRBD1 (6 bases). The CDR3 has 16 amino acids. Germline CDR1 SGHRS, CDR2 YFSETQ. The V gene lost 3 bases and the J gene lost 3 bases, with 16 bases spanning the gap. This CDR3 is CASSSQGGGSYNEQFF. The CDR3, as DNA: TGCGCCAGCAGCTCCCAGGGTGGGGGCAGCTACAATGAGCAGTTCTTC.

This chain joins TRBV9 and TRBJ1-2; D call uncertain. V lost 4 bases and J 3 bases, leaving 10 bases between the germline ends. Germline V lookup: CDR1 SGDLS, CDR2 YYNGEE. The length of the CDR3 is 13 residues. The CDR3 DNA follows: TGTGCCAGCAGCAGAATGCGGGACTATGGCTACACCTTC. Protein sequence: CASSRMRDYGYTF.

In DNA, the CDR3 is TGTGCCAGCTCACCTCAGCGCCACACTGAAGCTTTCTTT. It yields the protein CASSPQRHTEAFF. This sequence joins TRBV18 and TRBJ1-1; D gene uncertain. V gave up 3 bases and J gave up 3 bases, with 8 bases separating them. This CDR3 has 13 amino acids. The V gene's germline CDR1 is KGHSH and CDR2 LQKENI.

The rearrangement joins TRBV3-1 (or the pseudogene TRBV3-2) to TRBJ1-3; D uncertain. The germline V gene encodes CDR1 LGHDT and CDR2 YNNKEL (reference sequence). With 1 base removed from V and 2 bases from J, the gap between germline ends came to 6 bases. The CDR3 runs to 14 residues. The CDR3 reads CASSQGPAGNTIYF. The CDR3 DNA reads TGTGCCAGCAGCCAAGGTCCAGCTGGAAACACCATATATTTT.

This clone appeared a few times. The chain employs TRBV2 and TRBJ1-6; 7 bases match TRBD1. The V gene end was trimmed by 6 bases and the J gene end by 4 bases; junction bases not matched to a gene: 12. Germline V lookup: CDR1 SNHLY, CDR2 FYNNEI. This CDR3 contains 17 residues. The CDR3 coding sequence is TGTGCCAGCAGAGACGGGACAGCAGTCTGGTATAATTCACCCCTCCACTTT. It translates to CASRDGTAVWYNSPLHF.

The rearrangement joins TRBV7-3 to TRBJ2-7; TRBD2 matches at 9 bases. The CDR3 has 15 amino acids. Trimming at V came to 8 bases and at J to 5 bases, leaving 13 bases not matched to a gene. Germline assignment: CDR1 SGHTA and CDR2 FQGTGA. The CDR3 nucleotides are TGTGCCAGCGGAGTCGTAGCGGGGGTGAGCGACGAGCAGTACTTC. Its protein product is CASGVVAGVSDEQYF.

The V and J genes are TRBV5-1 and TRBJ2-7, with a weak D call TRBD2 (5 bases). CDR3 length: 15 amino acids. The V gene lost 6 bases and the J gene lost 4 bases, with 20 bases spanning the gap. Germline V gene data show CDR1 as SGHRS and CDR2 as YFSETQ. In nucleotides, the CDR3 is TGCGCCAGCAACCTGGGTCCGGGGTGGAAATACGAGCAGTACTTC. Protein product: CASNLGPGWKYEQYF.

This chain joins TRBV4-1 and TRBJ1-2, with TRBD1 matching 7 bases. The CDR3 is made up of 15 amino acids. Trimming cost V 3 bases and J 4 bases; bases outside gene matches: 8. Germline CDR1 and CDR2: MGHRA and YSYEKL. This chain's CDR3 is CASSQDGTVGYGYTF. CDR3 in DNA: TGCGCCAGCAGCCAGGACGGGACAGTTGGCTATGGCTACACCTTC.

This clone was detected a few times. The CDR3 DNA sequence: TGTGCCAGCAGCGCGGGACAGCGCTACGAGCAGTACTTC. Residues: CASSAGQRYEQYF. V is TRBV7-2 and J is TRBJ2-7, with a possible D match to TRBD1 (7 bases). This CDR3 spans 13 amino acids. Trimming took off 5 bases at V and 3 bases at J, with 11 bases between the two ends. CDR1 and CDR2 (germline): SGHTA, FQGNSA.

This clone was counted a single time. The chain employs TRBV3-1 (or the pseudogene TRBV3-2) and TRBJ2-7; 7 bases line up with TRBD2. This CDR3 contains 16 residues. J was trimmed by 2 bases and V by 0 bases; bases with no gene match: 7. The germline CDR1 and CDR2 sequences are LGHDT and YNNKEL (reference sequence). CDR3 nucleotide sequence: TGTGCCAGCAGCCAAGATCTAGTCGCGGGGGCCTACGAGCAGTACTTC. Its translation: CASSQDLVAGAYEQYF.

The chain joins TRBV5-1 to TRBJ1-1; D ambiguous. Germline assignment: CDR1 SGHRS and CDR2 YFSETQ. The CDR3 is 14 residues long. V was pared by 0 bases and J by 5 bases, with 11 bases between. The CDR3 loop is CASSLDTFSTEAFF. DNA for the CDR3: TGCGCCAGCAGCTTGGACACCTTCTCGACTGAAGCTTTCTTT.

This clone was picked up a small number of times. V gene TRBV11-2 combines with J gene TRBJ2-3, with 9 bases fitting TRBD2. Germline lookup yields CDR1 SGHAT and CDR2 FQNNGV. This CDR3 region has 16 residues. Unmatched junction bases numbered 10, after V lost 3 bases and J lost 6 bases. The CDR3 loop is CASSLSLAGGRDTQYF. The CDR3 coding sequence is TGTGCCAGCAGCTTGTCACTAGCGGGCGGCAGGGATACGCAGTATTTT.

This clone appeared a single time. This chain uses TRBV25-1 with TRBJ1-4; D is perhaps TRBD1 (5 bases). The V end was cut by 2 bases, the J end by 0 bases, with 13 bases between. This CDR3 is 17 amino acids long. Germline CDR1 and CDR2: MGHDK and SYGVNS. The CDR3 protein is CASSEARGPSTNEKLFF. The CDR3 coding sequence is TGTGCCAGCAGTGAAGCAAGGGGTCCATCAACTAATGAAAAACTGTTTTTT. The full variable domain, in which reference TRBV25-1 and TRBJ1-4 provide the parts outside the CDR3, is EADIYQTPRYLVIGTGKKITLECSQTMGHDKMYWYQQDPGMELHLIHYSYGVNSTEKGDLSSESTVSRIRTEHFPLTLESARPSHTSQYLCASSEARGPSTNEKLFFGSGTQLSVL.

The V call is TRBV5-6, the J call TRBJ2-5; 7 positions agree with TRBD1. V lost 4 bases, J lost 5 bases, and 8 bases stayed unmatched. The germline V gene encodes CDR1 SGHDT and CDR2 YYEEEE. The CDR3 covers 14 residues. CDR3 sequence (DNA): TGTGCCAGCAGCCTGCAGGGGGAATACGAGACCCAGTACTTC. The encoded protein is CASSLQGEYETQYF.

The V call is TRBV6-5, the J call TRBJ2-5; tentatively, D is TRBD2 (5 bases). The CDR3 is made up of 14 amino acids. Germline CDR1 MNHEY, CDR2 SVGAGI. Trimming left V 0 bases short and J 9 bases short, with 14 bases between. CDR3 DNA: TGTGCCAGCAGTTACTCCCTAAGTGCGGGCGCCCAGTACTTC. Its translation: CASSYSLSAGAQYF.

The chain has TRBV23-1 and TRBJ2-3; 7 bases agree with TRBD1. TRBV23-1 is placed among ORFs of uncertain function. The CDR3 covers 17 residues. The ends lost 4 bases at V and 0 bases at J; junction bases unmatched: 10. In DNA, the CDR3 is TGCGCCAGCAGTCGCCAAAGGACAGGAACTAGCACAGATACGCAGTATTTT. Translating gives CASSRQRTGTSTDTQYF.

The V gene is TRBV6-5, the J gene TRBJ2-1, with 11 positions matching TRBD1. This CDR3 has 15 residues. V was clipped by 2 bases and J by 5 bases; unmatched bases: 2. Germline V gene data show CDR1 as MNHEY and CDR2 as SVGAGI. Here the CDR3 reads CASSYGTGGHNEQFF. In nucleotides, the CDR3 is TGTGCCAGCAGTTACGGGACAGGGGGACACAATGAGCAGTTCTTC.

This clone was seen just once. This sequence joins TRBV5-1 and TRBJ2-5, with TRBD1 matching over 9 bases. With V trimmed by 7 bases and J by 4 bases, 5 bases remained unmatched. Germline lookup yields CDR1 SGHRS and CDR2 YFSETQ. This CDR3 is 13 amino acids long. The CDR3 bases are TGCGCCAGCGGGGACAGGGCGTCAGAGACCCAGTACTTC. It codes for CASGDRASETQYF.

This clone was counted a single time. This sample includes further DNA sequences coding for the same CDR3. This chain connects TRBV6-5 to TRBJ1-1, with a tentative D call TRBD1 (6 bases). Trimming left V 5 bases short and J 1 base short, with 11 bases between. The CDR3 runs to 14 residues. CDR1 and CDR2 (germline): MNHEY, SVGAGI. The CDR3 spells CASSRPGQNTEAFF. The CDR3 region has the DNA TGTGCCAGCAGTCGTCCGGGACAGAACACTGAAGCTTTCTTT.

The V gene is TRBV4-3, the J gene TRBJ1-4; D is possibly TRBD1 (5 bases). Trimming removed 4 bases at V and 8 bases at J, with 20 bases between. This CDR3 is built from 16 residues. Looked up from germline, CDR1 is LGHNA and CDR2 is YSLEER. Here the CDR3 reads CASSPDLQGLREKLFF. The CDR3 nucleotides are TGCGCCAGCAGCCCCGATCTGCAGGGCCTACGGGAAAAACTGTTTTTT.

The rearrangement uses TRBV27 and TRBJ1-2; 8 nucleotides line up with TRBD1. J gave up 4 bases and V 5 bases, and 3 bases lay outside the gene matches. CDR3 length: 13 amino acids. Germline assignment: CDR1 MNHEY and CDR2 SMNVEV (reference sequence). For the CDR3, the DNA is TGTGCCAGCAGTCGACAGGGGAGCTATGGCTACACCTTC. It encodes CASSRQGSYGYTF.

This chain uses TRBV7-8 with TRBJ2-5, with D possibly matching TRBD2 (5 bases). The CDR3 length is 14 residues. Germline assignment: CDR1 SGHVS and CDR2 FQNEAQ. V lost 6 bases, J lost 2 bases, and 13 bases lay in between. The CDR3 nucleotides read TGTGCCAGCAGGGGCGGGTACCTACAAGAGACCCAGTACTTC. This encodes CASRGGYLQETQYF.

V is TRBV2 and J is TRBJ1-1; weak D call: TRBD1 (6 bases). Trimming pared 5 bases from V and 7 bases from J, leaving 14 bases between. The CDR3 is made up of 13 amino acids. CDR1 and CDR2 (germline): SNHLY, FYNNEI. The CDR3 bases are TGTGCCAGCAGTTCATCGGACAGCATTGAAGCTTTCTTT. Protein: CASSSSDSIEAFF.